This TCR beta chain was recorded in a study of T cells in Graves' hyperthyroidism and ophthalmopathy. Overall study findings and caveats: Within blood appeared most thyroid clonotypes that had expanded above 0.001.

Looked up from germline, CDR1 is MNHNS and CDR2 is SASEGT. Unmatched junction bases numbered 19, after V lost 4 bases and J lost 4 bases. This CDR3 contains 20 residues. Every diagnosis used clinical symptoms, serum thyroxine and TRAb, thyroid ultrasound and orbital computed tomography. RNA transcripts provided the source from which TCR beta CDR3 regions were amplified. The TCR CDR3 was amplified in a first-round RT-PCR using the HTBI primer set. Each CDR3 protein gets one entry after TCRdb re-called the multiplex PCR reads with MiXCR. The repertoire holds a few hundred thousand distinct CDR3 sequences, about 14% seen once, with less than 15% in the top ten. This clonotype was observed at least ten times. Its antigen remains unknown.

Input material: blood. The receptor was isolated from a middle-aged woman with Graves' hyperthyroidism that later progressed to Graves' ophthalmopathy. The chain employs TRBV6-1 and TRBJ2-3; TRBD2 aligns across 11 bases. The CDR3 sequence is CASSGALAGVVLGSADTQYF. Written as DNA, the CDR3 is TGTGCCAGCAGTGGAGCACTAGCGGGAGTAGTGTTAGGGTCCGCAGATACGCAGTATTTT.